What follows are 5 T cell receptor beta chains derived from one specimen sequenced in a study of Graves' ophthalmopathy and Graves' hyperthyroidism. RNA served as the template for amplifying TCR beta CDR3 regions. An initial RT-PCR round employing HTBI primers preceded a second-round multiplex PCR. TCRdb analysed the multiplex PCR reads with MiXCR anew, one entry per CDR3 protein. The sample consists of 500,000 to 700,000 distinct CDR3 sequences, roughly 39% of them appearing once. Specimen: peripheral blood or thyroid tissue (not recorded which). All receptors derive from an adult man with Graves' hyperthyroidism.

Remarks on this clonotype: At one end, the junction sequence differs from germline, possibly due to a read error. CDR3 nucleotides: TGCGGCGTTGACCCAGGTGGAACTGAAGCTTTCTTT. This codes for CGVDPGGTEAFF. The chain combines TRBV29-1 with TRBJ1-1; D is uncertain. Germline CDR1 reads SQVTM; CDR2 reads ANQGSEA. The CDR3 loop spans 12 amino acids.

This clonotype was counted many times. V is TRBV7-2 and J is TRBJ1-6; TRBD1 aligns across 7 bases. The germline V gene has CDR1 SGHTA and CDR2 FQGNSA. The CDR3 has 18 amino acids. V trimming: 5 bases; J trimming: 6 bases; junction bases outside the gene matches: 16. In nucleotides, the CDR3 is TGTGCCAGCAGCCTCCGCGCGACAGGGTCTTTAGGTAATTCACCCCTCCACTTT. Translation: CASSLRATGSLGNSPLHF.

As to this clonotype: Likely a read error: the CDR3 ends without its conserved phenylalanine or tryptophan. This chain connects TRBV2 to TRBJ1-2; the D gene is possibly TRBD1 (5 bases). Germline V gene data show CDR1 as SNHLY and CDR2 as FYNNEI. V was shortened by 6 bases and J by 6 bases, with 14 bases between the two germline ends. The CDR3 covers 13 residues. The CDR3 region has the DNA TGTGCCAGCAGCTCGGACGGGGGAGATGGCTACACCCTC. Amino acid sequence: CASSSDGGDGYTL.

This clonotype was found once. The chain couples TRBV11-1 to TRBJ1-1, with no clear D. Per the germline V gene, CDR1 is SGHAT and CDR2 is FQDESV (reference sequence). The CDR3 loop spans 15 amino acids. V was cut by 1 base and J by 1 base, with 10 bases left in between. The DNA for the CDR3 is TGTGCCAGCAGCTTAGACTGGGCCCGGAACACTGAAGCTTTCTTT. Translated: CASSLDWARNTEAFF.

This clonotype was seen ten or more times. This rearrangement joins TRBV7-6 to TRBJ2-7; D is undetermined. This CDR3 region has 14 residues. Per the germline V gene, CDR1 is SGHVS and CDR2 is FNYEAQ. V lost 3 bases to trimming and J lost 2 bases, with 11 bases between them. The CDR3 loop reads CASSLGGTAYEQYF. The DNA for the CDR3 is TGTGCCAGCAGCTTGGGCGGAACAGCCTACGAGCAGTACTTC.